A single sample is the source of the 4 T cell receptor beta chains below, sequenced in a study of metastatic and nonmetastatic thyroid tumors. TCRdb re-analyzed the PCR reads using MiXCR. The table has about 25,000 clones, roughly 20% seen once; the top ten hold 4.4%. There were no patients who had received any treatment before thyroid surgery. Material for sequencing was adjacent normal tissue. The source is a female donor with papillary thyroid cancer or a benign thyroid nodule (not recorded which). Some clones in this sample may be carry-over from other donors' samples.

This clone is deemed medium-sized. The chain recombines TRBV6-1 with TRBJ2-1, with a weak D call TRBD2 (6 bases). Germline assignment: CDR1 MNHNS and CDR2 SASEGT. The V end was cut by 8 bases, the J end by 7 bases, with 18 bases between. The CDR3 extends over 14 amino acids. The CDR3 DNA reads as TGTGCCAGCCGCGCGGGCGGGAAGGTTAATGAGCAGTTCTTC. This gives the protein CASRAGGKVNEQFF.

Many counts were recorded for this clone. This chain uses TRBV4-3 with TRBJ1-2, with D perhaps TRBD1 (6 bases). The germline V and J ends were trimmed by 0 bases and 4 bases, with 15 bases remaining between them. CDR1 and CDR2 (germline): LGHNA, YSLEER. This CDR3 contains 16 residues. CDR3 loop: CASSQDRGARLYGYTF. DNA of the CDR3: TGCGCCAGCAGCCAAGATCGGGGGGCTAGACTCTATGGCTACACCTTC.

The V gene is TRBV6-1, the J gene TRBJ1-5; possible D gene TRBD1, 6 bases. Trimming left V 10 bases short and J 4 bases short, with 17 bases between. The V gene's germline CDR1 is MNHNS and CDR2 SASEGT. The CDR3 is made up of 14 amino acids. The CDR3 protein is CATNNRDGNQPQHF. The CDR3, as DNA: TGTGCCACCAATAACAGGGATGGGAATCAGCCCCAGCATTTT.

This clone showed up many times. This may be a read error, as it is one base from a much larger clone. As DNA, the CDR3 is TGCGCCAGCAGCCAAGAGGGTGTGAGACAGGGTGGCTACACCTTC. Protein: CASSQEGVRQGGYTF. The chain has TRBV4-1 and TRBJ1-2; 7 nucleotides match TRBD1. The V segment lost 0 bases and the J segment 7 bases; nucleotides outside the gene matches: 8. CDR3 length equals 15 residues. Germline values: CDR1 MGHRA, CDR2 YSYEKL.